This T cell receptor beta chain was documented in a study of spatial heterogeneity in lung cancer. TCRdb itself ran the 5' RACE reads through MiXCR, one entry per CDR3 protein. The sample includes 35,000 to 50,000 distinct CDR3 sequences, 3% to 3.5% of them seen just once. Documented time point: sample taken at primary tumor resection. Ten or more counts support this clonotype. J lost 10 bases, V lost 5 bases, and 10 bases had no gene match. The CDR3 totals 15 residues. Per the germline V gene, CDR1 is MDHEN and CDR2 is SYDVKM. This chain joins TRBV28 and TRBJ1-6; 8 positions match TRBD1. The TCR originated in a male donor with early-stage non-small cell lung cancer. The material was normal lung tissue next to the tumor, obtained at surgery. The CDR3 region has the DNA TGTGCCAGCAGTACGCCAGGGGGCCCTAACTCACCCCTCCACTTT. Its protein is CASSTPGGPNSPLHF. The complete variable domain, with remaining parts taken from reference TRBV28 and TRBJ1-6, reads DVKVTQSSRYLVKRTGEKVFLECVQDMDHENMFWYRQDPGLGLRLIYFSYDVKMKEKGDIPEGYSVSREKKERFSLILESASTNQTSMYLCASSTPGGPNSPLHFGNGTRLTVT.